The text below deals with one T cell receptor (beta chain). In its sample, this clone was seen a few times. No antigen is known for it. Base quality data are lacking; no much larger clone is found one base away. Within the sample, other DNA sequences also encode this same CDR3. Measured from the cysteine to the phenylalanine, the CDR3 is 14 residues long. The entry retains the CDR3 DNA only, 42 bases that are in frame from base 1. From a lookup of the germline V gene, CDR1 and CDR2 are MGHRA and YSYEKL. At the junction V is shortened by 2 bases and J by 3 bases; bases outside the gene matches: 1. CD8 naive samples were CD45RO-negative cells positively selected for CCR7, giving a CD45RA+CCR7+ population that excluded TemRA cells. The donors were healthy, HIV-negative adults with no recently reported acute infections or vaccinations. Only Caucasian adults living in Nashville, Tennessee, USA were represented among the donors. Blood was obtained by leukapheresis, after which PBMCs were separated by Ficoll-Histopaque density gradient centrifugation and cryopreserved in liquid nitrogen vapor phase. Purity and quantity of every magnetically sorted T cell population were checked by analytical flow cytometry. Each sorted fraction had its genomic DNA isolated and then quantified by UV absorbance on a Nanodrop 2000c.

The data were taken from a study of shared clonotypes between healthy human individuals (dated by TCRdb to between 2020 and 2021). About the study as a whole: The cohort comprised a couple of women and a few men aged 18 to 49 years. Per donor, three plates each were used for CD4 naive and CD4 memory, two for CD8 naive, and one for CD8 memory. Blood TCR repertoires of a handful of healthy adults were deeply sequenced to estimate repertoire size and the extent of clonotype sharing between individuals. Different laboratories and diverse techniques were used to prepare libraries and sequence TCR repertoires, to increase sequencing depth and limit assay-specific biases. Between about 0.8 and 9 billion PBMCs per donor were obtained by leukapheresis. Beyond this particular receptor, the publication reports: Based on pairwise subsampling, the degree of clonotype sharing among donors was expected to be affected by sequencing depth. Rarefaction of sorted-subset datasets indicated incomplete sequencing despite the large sequencing depth. Sharing across a handful of donors was observed for around 5% of naive CD4, over 3% of naive CD8, 2% to 2.5% of memory CD4, and roughly 0.4% of memory CD8 clonotypes. Sampling was restricted to blood, and TCR repertoires in tissue are likely to differ from TCR repertoires in blood. Naive subsets generally had larger estimated clonotype richness than memory subsets. Compared with non-shared clonotypes, clonotypes shared by all four sorted-subset donors had higher generation probabilities. Because the study included a small number of donors, the genetic and exposure-history diversity represented was limited.

Using the deep immunoSEQ assay, multiplex PCR amplified TCR CDR3 regions from genomic DNA. Genomic DNA extracted from each cell subset was distributed evenly over all wells of several immunoSEQ 96-well plates, and each plate served as one replicate. Each replicate PCR for sorted subsets received approximately 220 ng genomic DNA, equal to roughly 33,000 T cell genomes. Purified libraries were quantified with a Qubit 3.0 fluorometer, sized on a Bioanalyzer 2100, and re-quantified with the KAPA Library Quantification kit. Every immunoSEQ 96-well plate was sequenced on a separate single-read 150-cycle Illumina NextSeq 550 flow cell. As for the authors' bioinformatics: Because the immunoSEQ output included only junctional sequences and no quality scores, the filtering could not be the same as the filtering used for full-length reads. To assign V/J genes and CDR3, sequences were annotated against IMGT germline references using PyIR, a Python wrapper for IgBLAST v1.9. Any read was removed if the V/J assignment was weak (E-value above 1e-6), the CDR3 was missing, or the read contained stop codons, out-of-frame junctions, or ambiguous translated residues. V3J clonotypes were defined by identical inferred V gene, J gene, and CDR3 amino acid sequence. The percentage overlap between two repertoires was calculated by dividing the number of shared unique clonotypes by the size of the smaller repertoire. Three approaches were used to assess repertoire richness: RTK rarefaction, the Chao1 estimator, and Recon v2.1 estimates of unobserved clonotypes. OLGA was used to compute generation probabilities for all TCRbeta clonotypes that the gDNA method yielded from a few donors. TCRdb took this table from immuneACCESS and kept in-frame rearrangements with V and J called. Such tables lack part of the clones; where checked against another copy, unresolved V genes explain under half of the gap, and the rest is unexplained. V, J and clone size reflect that table, while D and trimming were determined from the DNA. This sample gives about 1,900,000 clones in total; less than 95% of them show up just once. 0.9% to 1.5% of the sample lies in the top ten.

The sequenced sample was naive CD8+ T cells sorted from blood. Sample cell subset or site, as interpreted from the label and publication: CD45RA+CCR7+. This receptor was obtained from a man younger than 35 in good health. The chain employs TRBV4-1 and TRBJ2-7, and 10 junction bases match TRBD1. The CDR3 in this case is CASSQRTGGYEQYF. The bases are TGCGCCAGCAGCCAAAGGACAGGGGGCTACGAGCAGTACTTC.